The rows below give T cell receptor beta chains drawn from one sample of a study of cytomegalovirus exposure and HLA in healthy donors. The method was immunoSEQ multiplex PCR; TCRdb's version includes in-frame clones alone and lacks a portion of them. This sample has roughly 180,000 clones, with roughly three quarters found just once. The specimen sequenced was PBMCs. These receptors came from a woman between 45 and 65 years old in good health and CMV-seropositive. Both conserved end residues are part of each CDR3. A D gene is named only where the DNA matches it firmly. The size field is filled for only some rows; it gives once, few, many or a size class.

TRBJ2-5,TRBD2,-,TRBV6-1,CASSASGAQETQYF,TGTGCCAGCAGTGCTAGCGGGGCCCAAGAGACCCAGTACTTC
TRBJ2-7,-,-,TRBV19,CASSMGAGDYEQYF,TGTGCCAGTAGTATGGGGGCAGGGGATTACGAGCAGTACTTC
TRBJ1-2,TRBD1,-,TRBV7-2,CASSHDRAPEGYTF,TGTGCCAGCAGCCACGACAGGGCGCCGGAGGGCTACACCTTC
TRBJ1-1,-,-,TRBV18,CASSPRPGYTEAFF,TGTGCCAGCTCACCTCGTCCGGGGTACACTGAAGCTTTCTTT
TRBJ2-5,-,few,TRBV6-5,CASRTDYPETQYF,TGTGCCAGCAGGACGGACTACCCAGAGACCCAGTACTTC
TRBJ1-2,TRBD1,-,TRBV9,CASSGGKGDRGSYGYTF,TGTGCCAGCAGCGGAGGAAAAGGAGACAGGGGTTCCTATGGCTACACCTTC
TRBJ2-3,TRBD1,-,TRBV7-9,CASSYPQGKPYF,TGTGCCAGCAGCTACCCACAGGGGAAACCGTATTTT
TRBJ2-7,TRBD1,once,TRBV27,CASSFSRTGVGEQYF,TGTGCCAGCAGTTTCTCCCGGACAGGGGTGGGAGAGCAGTACTTC
TRBJ1-6,-,-,TRBV6-5,CASNQQGSNSPLHF,TGTGCCAGCAATCAACAGGGATCGAATTCACCCCTCCACTTT
TRBJ2-6,-,-,TRBV12-5,CASGFGGSGANVLTF,TGTGCTAGTGGGTTCGGGGGCTCTGGGGCCAACGTCCTGACTTTC
TRBJ2-2,-,-,TRBV9,CASSVDVGGSSPGELFF,TGTGCCAGCAGCGTAGACGTAGGGGGTTCGTCCCCCGGGGAGCTGTTTTTT
TRBJ1-2,TRBD1,-,TRBV6-5,CASSNPGQAMGYTF,TGTGCCAGCAGTAACCCGGGACAGGCTATGGGCTACACCTTC
TRBJ1-1,-,-,TRBV6-1,CASSDLLAFF,TGTGCCAGCAGTGATCTCCTTGCTTTCTTT
TRBJ1-4,-,-,TRBV15,CATSSAWGGEKLFF,TGTGCCACCAGCAGCGCATGGGGAGGGGAAAAACTGTTTTTT
TRBJ1-2,-,-,TRBV7-9,CASSLGSTWQAGYTF,TGTGCCAGCAGCTTAGGCTCCACCTGGCAGGCTGGCTACACCTTC
TRBJ1-2,TRBD1,once,TRBV11-2,CASSIGQGRGYTF,TGTGCCAGCAGCATCGGACAGGGACGTGGCTACACCTTC
TRBJ1-5,-,once,TRBV4-2,CASSLGREFNQPQHF,TGTGCCAGCAGCCTAGGGAGGGAGTTCAATCAGCCCCAGCATTTT
TRBJ2-3,TRBD2,-,TRBV5-1,CASRPAGGDTQYF,TGCGCCAGCAGACCAGCGGGGGGGGATACGCAGTATTTT
TRBJ1-1,TRBD1,-,TRBV18,CASSQGADTEAFF,TGTGCCAGCTCACAGGGGGCCGACACTGAAGCTTTCTTT
TRBJ2-1,TRBD2,once,TRBV5-1,CASSLQRTSGGDEQFF,TGCGCCAGCAGCTTGCAAAGGACTAGCGGGGGTGATGAGCAGTTCTTC
TRBJ2-7,-,-,TRBV20-1,CSASFSQAQYF,TGCAGTGCTAGTTTCTCCCAGGCCCAATACTTC
TRBJ2-2,-,once,TRBV7-2,CASSLAGGGTGELFF,TGTGCCAGCAGCTTAGCGGGGGGAGGCACCGGGGAGCTGTTTTTT
TRBJ2-3,TRBD2,-,TRBV5-1,CASSYFKLARSTDTQYF,TGCGCCAGCAGCTACTTTAAACTAGCGCGGAGCACAGATACGCAGTATTTT